This T cell receptor (beta chain) emerged from a study of persistence of HIV-infected CD4 T cells. To note about this clone: Its specificity is not known.

The libraries were made with immunoSEQ version 4 in survey mode. Using immunoSEQ multiplex PCR, the repertoire was profiled, and TCRdb retains in-frame clones only, with some absent. This table holds about 5,300 clones, approximately 63% found once. Study findings and constraints: Degenerate expanded CDR3beta sequences were enriched among CMV- and Gag-responding cells.

The stimulus was lysate of CMV-infected fibroblasts, around 10 ug/mL. Responding CD4+ T cells were sorted by upregulation of both CD40 ligand and CD69. The V gene's germline CDR1 is MNHEY and CDR2 SVGAGI. V lost 6 bases, J lost 1 base, and 5 bases stayed unmatched. CDR3 length: 14 residues. The starting material was CD4+ T cells sorted from PBMCs after roughly 18-hour stimulation, obtained from a patient who received antiretroviral therapy. The source of this sequence is an adult man with HIV who was CMV-seropositive. V is TRBV6-5 and J is TRBJ1-1; the match to TRBD1 covers 7 bases. The CDR3 sequence: CASRTDRRNTEAFF. CDR3 coding DNA: TGTGCCAGCAGGACGGACAGGAGGAACACTGAAGCTTTCTTT.